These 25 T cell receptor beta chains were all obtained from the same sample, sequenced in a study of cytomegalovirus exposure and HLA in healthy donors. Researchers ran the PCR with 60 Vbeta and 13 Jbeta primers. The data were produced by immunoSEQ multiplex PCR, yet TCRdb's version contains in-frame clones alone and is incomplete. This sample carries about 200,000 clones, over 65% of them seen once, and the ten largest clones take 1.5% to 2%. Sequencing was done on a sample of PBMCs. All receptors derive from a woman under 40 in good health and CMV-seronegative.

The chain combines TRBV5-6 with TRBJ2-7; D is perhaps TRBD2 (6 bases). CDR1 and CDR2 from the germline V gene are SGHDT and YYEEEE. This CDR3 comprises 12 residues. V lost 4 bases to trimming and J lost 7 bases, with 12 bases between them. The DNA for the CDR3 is TGTGCCAGCAGCGACTGGGGGGATGAGCAGTACTTC. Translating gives CASSDWGDEQYF.

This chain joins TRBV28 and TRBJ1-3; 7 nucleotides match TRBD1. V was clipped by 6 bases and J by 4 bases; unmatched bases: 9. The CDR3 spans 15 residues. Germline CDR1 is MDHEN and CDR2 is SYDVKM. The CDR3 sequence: CASRPSTGTGNTIYF. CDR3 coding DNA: TGTGCCAGCAGGCCTTCGACAGGGACCGGAAACACCATATATTTT.

The CDR3 coding sequence is TGCAGCGTCGCCCTTACTCGTGAGAACACCGGGGAGCTGTTTTTT. Protein: CSVALTRENTGELFF. V usage is TRBV29-1 and J usage is TRBJ2-2; D is ambiguous. V was shortened by 6 bases and J by 1 base, with 15 bases between the two germline ends. This CDR3 has 15 amino acids. Per germline, CDR1 SQVTM and CDR2 ANQGSEA.

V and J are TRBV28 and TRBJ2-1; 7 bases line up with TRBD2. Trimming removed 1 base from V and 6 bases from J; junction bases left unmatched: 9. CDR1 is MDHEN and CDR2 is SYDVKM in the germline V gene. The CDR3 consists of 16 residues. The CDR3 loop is CASSLSGGRMGNEQFF. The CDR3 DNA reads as TGTGCCAGCAGTTTATCTGGCGGGAGAATGGGCAATGAGCAGTTCTTC.

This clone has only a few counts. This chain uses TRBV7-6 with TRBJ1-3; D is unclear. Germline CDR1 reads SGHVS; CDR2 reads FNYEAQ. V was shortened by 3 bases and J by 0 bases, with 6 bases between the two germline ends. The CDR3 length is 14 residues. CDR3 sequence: CASSFTDSGNTIYF. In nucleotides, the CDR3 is TGTGCCAGCAGCTTCACAGACTCTGGAAACACCATATATTTT. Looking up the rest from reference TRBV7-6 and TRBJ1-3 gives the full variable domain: GAGVSQSPRYKVTKRGQDVALRCDPISGHVSLYWYRQALGQGPEFLTYFNYEAQQDKSGLPNDRFSAERPEGSISTLTIQRTEQRDSAMYRCASSFTDSGNTIYFGEGSWLTVV.

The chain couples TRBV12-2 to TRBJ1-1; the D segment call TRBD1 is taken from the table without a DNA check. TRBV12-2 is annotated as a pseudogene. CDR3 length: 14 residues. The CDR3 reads CASRLDRVYAEAFF. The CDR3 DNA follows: TGTGCAAGTCGCTTAGACAGGGTGTACGCTGAAGCTTTCTTT.

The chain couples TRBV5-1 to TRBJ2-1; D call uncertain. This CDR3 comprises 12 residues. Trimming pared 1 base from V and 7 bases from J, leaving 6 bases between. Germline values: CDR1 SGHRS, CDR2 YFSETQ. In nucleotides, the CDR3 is TGCGCCAGCAGCTTGATAGAAAATGAGCAGTTCTTC. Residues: CASSLIENEQFF.

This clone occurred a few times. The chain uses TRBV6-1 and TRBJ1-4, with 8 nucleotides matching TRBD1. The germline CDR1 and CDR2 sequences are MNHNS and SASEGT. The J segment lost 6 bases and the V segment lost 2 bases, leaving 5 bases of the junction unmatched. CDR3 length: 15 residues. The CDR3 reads CASSEWTGRHEKLFF. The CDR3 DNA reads TGTGCCAGCAGTGAATGGACAGGGAGGCATGAAAAACTGTTTTTT.

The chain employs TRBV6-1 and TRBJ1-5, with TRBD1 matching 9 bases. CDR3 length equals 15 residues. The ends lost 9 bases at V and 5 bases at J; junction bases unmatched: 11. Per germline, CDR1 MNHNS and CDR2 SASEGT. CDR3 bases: TGTGCCAGTCGTATACAGGGGGCTGGAGATCAGCCCCAGCATTTT. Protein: CASRIQGAGDQPQHF.

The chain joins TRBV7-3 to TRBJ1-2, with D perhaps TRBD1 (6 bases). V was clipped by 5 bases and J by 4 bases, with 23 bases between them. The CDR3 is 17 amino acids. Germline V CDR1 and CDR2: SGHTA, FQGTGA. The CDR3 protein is CASSLSGAGGSLYGYTF. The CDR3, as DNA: TGTGCCAGCAGCCTATCTGGGGCGGGGGGCTCTCTCTATGGCTACACCTTC.

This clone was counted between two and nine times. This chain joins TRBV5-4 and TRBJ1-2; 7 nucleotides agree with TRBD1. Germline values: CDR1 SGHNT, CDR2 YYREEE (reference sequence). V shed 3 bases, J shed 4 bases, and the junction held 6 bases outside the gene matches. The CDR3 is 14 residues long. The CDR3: CASSYRDRAYGYTF. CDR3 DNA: TGTGCCAGCAGCTACCGGGACAGAGCCTATGGCTACACCTTC.

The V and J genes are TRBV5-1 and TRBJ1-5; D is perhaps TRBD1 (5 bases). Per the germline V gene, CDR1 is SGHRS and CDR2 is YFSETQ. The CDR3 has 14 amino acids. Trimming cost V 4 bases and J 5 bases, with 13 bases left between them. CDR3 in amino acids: CASSQDSLDQPQHF. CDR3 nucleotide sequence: TGCGCCAGCAGCCAAGACAGTCTAGATCAGCCCCAGCATTTT.

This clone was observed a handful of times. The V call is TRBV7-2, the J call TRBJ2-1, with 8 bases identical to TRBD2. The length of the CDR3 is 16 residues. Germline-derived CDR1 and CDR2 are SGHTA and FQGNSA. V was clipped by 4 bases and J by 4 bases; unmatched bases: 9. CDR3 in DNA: TGTGCCAGCAGCTCCCGTAGCGGGGCGACATACAATGAGCAGTTCTTC. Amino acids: CASSSRSGATYNEQFF. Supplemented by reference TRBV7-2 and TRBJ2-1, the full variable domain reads GAGVSQSPSNKVTEKGKDVELRCDPISGHTALYWYRQSLGQGLEFLIYFQGNSAPDKSGLPSDRFSAERTGGSVSTLTIQRTQQEDSAVYLCASSSRSGATYNEQFFGPGTRLTVL.

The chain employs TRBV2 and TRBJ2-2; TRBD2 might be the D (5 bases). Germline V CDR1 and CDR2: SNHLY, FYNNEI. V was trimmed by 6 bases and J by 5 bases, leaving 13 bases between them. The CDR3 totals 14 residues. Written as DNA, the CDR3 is TGTGCCAGCAGCCTGGTCGCGGGTACCGGGGAGCTGTTTTTT. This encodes CASSLVAGTGELFF.

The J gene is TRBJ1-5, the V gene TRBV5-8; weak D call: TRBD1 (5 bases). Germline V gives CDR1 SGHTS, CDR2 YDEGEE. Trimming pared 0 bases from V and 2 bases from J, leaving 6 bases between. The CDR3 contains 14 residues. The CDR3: CASSLEQGNQPQHF. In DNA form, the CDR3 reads TGTGCCAGCAGCTTGGAACAGGGCAATCAGCCCCAGCATTTT.

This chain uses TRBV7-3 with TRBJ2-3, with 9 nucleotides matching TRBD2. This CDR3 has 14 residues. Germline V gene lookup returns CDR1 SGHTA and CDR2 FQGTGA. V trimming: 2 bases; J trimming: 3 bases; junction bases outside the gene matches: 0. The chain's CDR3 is CASSLGLATDTQYF. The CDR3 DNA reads TGTGCCAGCAGCTTAGGACTAGCGACAGATACGCAGTATTTT.

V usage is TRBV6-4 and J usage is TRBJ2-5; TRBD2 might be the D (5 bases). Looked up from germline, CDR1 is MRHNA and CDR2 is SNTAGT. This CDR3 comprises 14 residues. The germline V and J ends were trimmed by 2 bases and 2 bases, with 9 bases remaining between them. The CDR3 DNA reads TGTGCCAGCAGTGACAGGACTCTTCAAGAGACCCAGTACTTC. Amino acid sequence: CASSDRTLQETQYF.

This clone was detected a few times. This CDR3 reads CASSGTSGYEQYF. CDR3 DNA: TGTGCCAGCTCCGGGACTAGCGGTTACGAGCAGTACTTC. The chain carries TRBV9 and TRBJ2-7; 11 bases map to TRBD2. The CDR3 loop spans 13 amino acids. Germline loops: CDR1 SGDLS, CDR2 YYNGEE. V was clipped by 7 bases and J by 4 bases; unmatched bases: 4.

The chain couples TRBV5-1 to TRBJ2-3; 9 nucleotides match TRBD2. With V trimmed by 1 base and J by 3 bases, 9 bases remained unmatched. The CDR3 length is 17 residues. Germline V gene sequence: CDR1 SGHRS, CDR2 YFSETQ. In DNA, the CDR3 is TGCGCCAGCAGCTTGTCGGCTAGCGGGGTGCGAACAGATACGCAGTATTTT. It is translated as CASSLSASGVRTDTQYF.

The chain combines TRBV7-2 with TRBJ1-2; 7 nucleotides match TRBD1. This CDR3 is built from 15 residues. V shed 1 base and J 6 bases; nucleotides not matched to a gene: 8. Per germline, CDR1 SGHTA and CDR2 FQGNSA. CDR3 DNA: TGTGCCAGCAGCTTAGACTGGACAGGCTATAATGGCTACACCTTC. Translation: CASSLDWTGYNGYTF.

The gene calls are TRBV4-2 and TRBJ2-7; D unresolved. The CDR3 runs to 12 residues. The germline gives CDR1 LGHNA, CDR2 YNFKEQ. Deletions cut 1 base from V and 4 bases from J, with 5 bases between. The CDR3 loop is CASSQGSYEQYF. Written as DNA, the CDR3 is TGTGCCAGCAGCCAAGGCAGTTACGAGCAGTACTTC.

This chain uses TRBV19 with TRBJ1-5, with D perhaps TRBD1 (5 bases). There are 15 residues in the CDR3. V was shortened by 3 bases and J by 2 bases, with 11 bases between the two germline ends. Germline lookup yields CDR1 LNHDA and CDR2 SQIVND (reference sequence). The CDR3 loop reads CASSIGREGNQPQHF. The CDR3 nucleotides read TGTGCCAGTAGTATTGGCAGGGAAGGCAATCAGCCCCAGCATTTT.

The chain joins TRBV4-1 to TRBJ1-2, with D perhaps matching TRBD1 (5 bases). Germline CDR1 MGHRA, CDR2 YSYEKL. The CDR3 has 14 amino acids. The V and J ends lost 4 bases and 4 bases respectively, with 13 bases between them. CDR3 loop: CASSPPGLLYGYTF. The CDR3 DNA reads TGCGCCAGCAGCCCACCGGGACTGCTCTATGGCTACACCTTC.

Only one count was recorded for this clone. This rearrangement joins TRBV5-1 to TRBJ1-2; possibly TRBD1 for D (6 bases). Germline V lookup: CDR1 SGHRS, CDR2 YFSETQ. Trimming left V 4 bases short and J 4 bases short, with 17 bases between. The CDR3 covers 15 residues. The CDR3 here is CASSPRGLNLYGYTF. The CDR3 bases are TGCGCCAGCAGCCCGCGGGGGCTTAACCTCTATGGCTACACCTTC.

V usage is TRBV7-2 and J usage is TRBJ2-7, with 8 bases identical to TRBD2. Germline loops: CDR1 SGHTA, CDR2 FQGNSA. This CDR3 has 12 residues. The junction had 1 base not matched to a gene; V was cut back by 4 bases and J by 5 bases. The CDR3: CASSSGGDEQYF. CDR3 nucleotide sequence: TGTGCCAGCAGCTCCGGGGGGGACGAGCAGTACTTC. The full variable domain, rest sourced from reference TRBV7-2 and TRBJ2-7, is GAGVSQSPSNKVTEKGKDVELRCDPISGHTALYWYRQSLGQGLEFLIYFQGNSAPDKSGLPSDRFSAERTGGSVSTLTIQRTQQEDSAVYLCASSSGGDEQYFGPGTRLTVT.